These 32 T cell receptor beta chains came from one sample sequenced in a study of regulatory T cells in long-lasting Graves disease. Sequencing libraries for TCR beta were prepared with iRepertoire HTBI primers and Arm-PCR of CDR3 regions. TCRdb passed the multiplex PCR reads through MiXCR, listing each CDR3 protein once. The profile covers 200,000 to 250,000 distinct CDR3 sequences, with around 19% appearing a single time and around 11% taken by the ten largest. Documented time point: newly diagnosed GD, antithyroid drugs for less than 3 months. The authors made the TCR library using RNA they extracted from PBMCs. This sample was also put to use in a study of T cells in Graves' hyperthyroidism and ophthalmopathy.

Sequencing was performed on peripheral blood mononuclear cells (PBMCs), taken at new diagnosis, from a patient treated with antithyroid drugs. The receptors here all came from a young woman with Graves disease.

The CDR3 coding sequence is TGCAGCGTTGAGGGGTTAGCTAACTATGGCTACACCTTC. Amino acid sequence: CSVEGLANYGYTF. V and J are TRBV29-1 and TRBJ1-2; no definite D call. Trimming cost V 3 bases and J 0 bases, with 8 bases left between them. From germline, CDR1 is SQVTM and CDR2 ANQGSEA. This CDR3 has 13 residues.

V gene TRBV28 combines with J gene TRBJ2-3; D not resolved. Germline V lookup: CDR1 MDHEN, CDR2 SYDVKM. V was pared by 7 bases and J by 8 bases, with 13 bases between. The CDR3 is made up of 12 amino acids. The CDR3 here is CASIASGGTQYF. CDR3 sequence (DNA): TGTGCCAGCATCGCTTCGGGTGGTACGCAGTATTTT.

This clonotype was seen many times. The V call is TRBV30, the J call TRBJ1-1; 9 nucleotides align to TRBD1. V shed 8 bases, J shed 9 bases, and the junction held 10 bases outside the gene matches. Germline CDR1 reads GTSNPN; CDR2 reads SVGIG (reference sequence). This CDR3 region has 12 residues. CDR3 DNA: TGTGCCGGGCACAGGGGGCTGGGTCAAGCTTTCTTT. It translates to CAGHRGLGQAFF.

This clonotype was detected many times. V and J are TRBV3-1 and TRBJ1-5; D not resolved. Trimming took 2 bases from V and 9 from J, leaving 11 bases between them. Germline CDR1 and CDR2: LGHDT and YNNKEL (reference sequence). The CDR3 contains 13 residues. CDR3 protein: CASSQKIGSPQHF. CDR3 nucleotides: TGTGCCAGCAGCCAAAAGATAGGTTCGCCCCAGCATTTT.

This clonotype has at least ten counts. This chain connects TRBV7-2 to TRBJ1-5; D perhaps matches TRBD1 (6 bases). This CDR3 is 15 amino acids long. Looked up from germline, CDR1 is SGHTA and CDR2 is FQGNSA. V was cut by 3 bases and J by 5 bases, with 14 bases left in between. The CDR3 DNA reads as TGTGCCAGCAGCTTCGATGCCTCAGGGGATCAGCCCCAGCATTTT. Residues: CASSFDASGDQPQHF. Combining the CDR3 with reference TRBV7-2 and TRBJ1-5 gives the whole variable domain GAGVSQSPSNKVTEKGKDVELRCDPISGHTALYWYRQSLGQGLEFLIYFQGNSAPDKSGLPSDRFSAERTGGSVSTLTIQRTQQEDSAVYLCASSFDASGDQPQHFGDGTRLSIL.

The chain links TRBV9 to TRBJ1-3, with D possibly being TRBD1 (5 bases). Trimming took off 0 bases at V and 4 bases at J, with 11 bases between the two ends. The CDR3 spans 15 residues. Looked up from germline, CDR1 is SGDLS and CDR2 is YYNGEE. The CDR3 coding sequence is TGTGCCAGCAGCGTAGGCGGGGGTCTCGGAAACACCATATATTTT. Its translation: CASSVGGGLGNTIYF.

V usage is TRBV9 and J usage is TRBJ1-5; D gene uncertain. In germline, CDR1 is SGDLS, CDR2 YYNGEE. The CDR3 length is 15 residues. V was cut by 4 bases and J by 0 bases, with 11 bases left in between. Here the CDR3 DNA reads TGTGCCAGCAGCCAAAGGCGGTATAGCAATCAGCCCCAGCATTTT. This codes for CASSQRRYSNQPQHF.

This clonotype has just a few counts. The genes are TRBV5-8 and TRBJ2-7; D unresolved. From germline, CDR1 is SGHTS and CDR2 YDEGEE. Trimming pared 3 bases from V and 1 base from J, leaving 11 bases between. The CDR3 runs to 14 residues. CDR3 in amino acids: CASSYVTISYEQYF. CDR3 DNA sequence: TGTGCCAGCAGCTACGTGACAATTTCCTACGAGCAGTACTTC.

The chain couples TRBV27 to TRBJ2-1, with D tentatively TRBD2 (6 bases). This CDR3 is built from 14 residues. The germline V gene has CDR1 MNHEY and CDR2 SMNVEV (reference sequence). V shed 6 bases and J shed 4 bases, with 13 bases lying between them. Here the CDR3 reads CASSSGLKYNEQFF. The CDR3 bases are TGTGCCAGCAGCTCGGGACTTAAATACAATGAGCAGTTCTTC.

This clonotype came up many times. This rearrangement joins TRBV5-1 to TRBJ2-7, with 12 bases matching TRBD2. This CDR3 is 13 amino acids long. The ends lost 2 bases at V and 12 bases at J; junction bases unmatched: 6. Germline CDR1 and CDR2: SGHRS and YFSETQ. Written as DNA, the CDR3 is TGCGCCAGCAGCTTCCGGACTAGCGGGGTGCCGTACTTC. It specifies CASSFRTSGVPYF.

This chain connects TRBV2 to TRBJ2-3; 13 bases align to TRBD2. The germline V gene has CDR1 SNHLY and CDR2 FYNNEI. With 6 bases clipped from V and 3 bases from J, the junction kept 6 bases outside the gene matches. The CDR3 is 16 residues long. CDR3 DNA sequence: TGTGCCAGCAGGGCGGGACTAGCGGGGCTTACAGATACGCAGTATTTT. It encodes CASRAGLAGLTDTQYF.

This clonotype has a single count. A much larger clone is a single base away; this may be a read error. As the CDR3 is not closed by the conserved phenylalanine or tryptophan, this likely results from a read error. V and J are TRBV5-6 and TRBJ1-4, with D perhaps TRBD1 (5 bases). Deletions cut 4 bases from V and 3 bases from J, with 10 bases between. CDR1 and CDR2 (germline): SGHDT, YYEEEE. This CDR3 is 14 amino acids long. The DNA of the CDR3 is TGTGCCAGCAGCAGTCGAGGGGCTAATGAAAAACTGTTTTGT. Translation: CASSSRGANEKLFC.

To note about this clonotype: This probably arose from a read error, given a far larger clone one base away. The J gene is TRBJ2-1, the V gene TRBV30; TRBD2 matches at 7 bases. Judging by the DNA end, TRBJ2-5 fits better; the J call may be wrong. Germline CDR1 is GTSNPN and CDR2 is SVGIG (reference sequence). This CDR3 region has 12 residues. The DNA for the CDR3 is TGTGCCTGGAGGAACGGGAGGAAGACCCAGTACTTC. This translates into CAWRNGRKTQYF.

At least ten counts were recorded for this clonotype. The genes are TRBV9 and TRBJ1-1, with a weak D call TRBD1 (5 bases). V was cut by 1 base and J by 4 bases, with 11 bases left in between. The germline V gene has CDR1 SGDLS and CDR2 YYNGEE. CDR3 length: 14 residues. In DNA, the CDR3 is TGTGCCAGCAGCGTAAGCACAGGTCTCACTGAAGCTTTCTTT. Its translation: CASSVSTGLTEAFF.

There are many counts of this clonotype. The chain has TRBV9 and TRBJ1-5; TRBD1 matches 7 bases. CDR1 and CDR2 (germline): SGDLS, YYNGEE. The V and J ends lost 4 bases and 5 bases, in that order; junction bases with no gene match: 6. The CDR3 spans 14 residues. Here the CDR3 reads CASSLGQADQPQHF. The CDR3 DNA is TGTGCCAGCAGCCTAGGACAGGCCGATCAGCCCCAGCATTTT.

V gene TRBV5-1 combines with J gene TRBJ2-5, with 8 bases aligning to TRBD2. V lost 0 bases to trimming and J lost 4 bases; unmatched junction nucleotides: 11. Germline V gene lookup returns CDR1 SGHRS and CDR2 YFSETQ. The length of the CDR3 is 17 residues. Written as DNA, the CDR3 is TGCGCCAGCAGCTTGGAAAGTCGCGGGAGGTCCGGAGAGACCCAGTACTTC. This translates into CASSLESRGRSGETQYF.

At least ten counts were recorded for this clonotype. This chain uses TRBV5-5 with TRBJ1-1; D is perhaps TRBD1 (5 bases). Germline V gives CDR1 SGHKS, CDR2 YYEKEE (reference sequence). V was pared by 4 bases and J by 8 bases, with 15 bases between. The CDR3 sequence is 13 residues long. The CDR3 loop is CASSLRDALEAFF. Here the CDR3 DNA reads TGTGCCAGCAGCCTAAGGGACGCCTTAGAAGCTTTCTTT.

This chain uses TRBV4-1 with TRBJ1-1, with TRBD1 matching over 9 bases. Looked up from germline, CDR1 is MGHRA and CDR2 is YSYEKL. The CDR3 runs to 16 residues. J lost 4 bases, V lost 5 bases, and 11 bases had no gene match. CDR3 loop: CASSFRQGGRGTEAFF. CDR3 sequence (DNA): TGCGCCAGCAGCTTTCGACAGGGGGGCAGGGGCACTGAAGCTTTCTTT.

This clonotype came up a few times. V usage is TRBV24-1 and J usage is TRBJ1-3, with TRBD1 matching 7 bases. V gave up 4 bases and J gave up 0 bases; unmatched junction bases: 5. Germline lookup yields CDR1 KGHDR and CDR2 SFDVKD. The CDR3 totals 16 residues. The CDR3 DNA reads TGTGCCACCAGTGAGGGCAGGGGGTACTCTGGAAACACCATATATTTT. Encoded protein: CATSEGRGYSGNTIYF.

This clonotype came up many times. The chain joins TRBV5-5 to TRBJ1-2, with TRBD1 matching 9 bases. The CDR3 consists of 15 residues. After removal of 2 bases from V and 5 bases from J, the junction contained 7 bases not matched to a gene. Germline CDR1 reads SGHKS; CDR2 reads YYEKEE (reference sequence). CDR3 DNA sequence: TGTGCCAGCAGCTTACAGGGGGCGAAGGCTTATGGCTACACCTTC. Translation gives CASSLQGAKAYGYTF.

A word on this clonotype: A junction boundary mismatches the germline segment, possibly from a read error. This CDR3 is CASSPTGTGSTIYF. CDR3 coding DNA: TGTGCCAGCAGCCCGACAGGGACTGGAAGCACCATATATTTT. V and J are TRBV11-3 and TRBJ1-3, with 7 bases aligning to TRBD1. Germline values: CDR1 SGHNT, CDR2 YENEEA. The CDR3 is 14 amino acids. The full variable domain, its missing parts supplied by reference TRBV11-3 and TRBJ1-3, is EAGVVQSPRYKIIEKKQPVAFWCNPISGHNTLYWYLQNLGQGPELLIRYENEEAVDDSQLPKDRFSAERLKGVDSTLKIQPAELGDSAVYLCASSPTGTGSTIYFGEGSWLTVV.

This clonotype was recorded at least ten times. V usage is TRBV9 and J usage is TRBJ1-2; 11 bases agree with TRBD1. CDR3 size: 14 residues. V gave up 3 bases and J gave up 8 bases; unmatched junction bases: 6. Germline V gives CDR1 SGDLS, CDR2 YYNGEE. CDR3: CASSGTGGPRGYTF. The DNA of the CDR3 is TGTGCCAGCAGCGGGACAGGGGGCCCAAGGGGCTACACCTTC.

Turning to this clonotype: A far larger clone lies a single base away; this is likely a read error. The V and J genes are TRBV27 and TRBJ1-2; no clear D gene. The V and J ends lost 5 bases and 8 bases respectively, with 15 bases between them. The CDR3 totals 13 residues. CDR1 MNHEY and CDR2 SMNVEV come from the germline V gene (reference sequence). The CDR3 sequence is CASSEAARPGYTF. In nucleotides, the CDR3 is TGTGCCAGCAGTGAAGCGGCCCGTCCAGGCTACACCTTC.

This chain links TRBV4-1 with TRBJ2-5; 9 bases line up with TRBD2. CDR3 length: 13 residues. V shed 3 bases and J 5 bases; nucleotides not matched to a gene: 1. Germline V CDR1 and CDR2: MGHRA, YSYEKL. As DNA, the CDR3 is TGCGCCAGCAGCCACGCGGGGGGGGAGACCCAGTACTTC. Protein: CASSHAGGETQYF.

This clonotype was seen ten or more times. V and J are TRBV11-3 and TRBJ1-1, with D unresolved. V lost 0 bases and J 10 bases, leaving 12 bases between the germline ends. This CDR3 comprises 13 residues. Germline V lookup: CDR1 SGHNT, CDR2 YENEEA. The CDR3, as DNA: TGTGCCAGCAGCTTAGAGGGAGGCAAGGGAGCTTTCTTT. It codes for CASSLEGGKGAFF.

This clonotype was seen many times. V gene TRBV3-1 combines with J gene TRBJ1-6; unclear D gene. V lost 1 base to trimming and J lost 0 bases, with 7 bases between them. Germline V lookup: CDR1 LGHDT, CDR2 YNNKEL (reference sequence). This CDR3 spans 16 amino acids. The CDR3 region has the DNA TGTGCCAGCAGCCAAGTTGGGAGCTCCTATAATTCACCCCTCCACTTT. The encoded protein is CASSQVGSSYNSPLHF.

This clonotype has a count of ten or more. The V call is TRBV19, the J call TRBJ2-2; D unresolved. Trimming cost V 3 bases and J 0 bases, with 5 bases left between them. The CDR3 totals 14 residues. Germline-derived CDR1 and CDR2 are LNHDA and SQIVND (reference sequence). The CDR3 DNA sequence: TGTGCCAGTAGTATTGGCGCGAACACCGGGGAGCTGTTTTTT. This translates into CASSIGANTGELFF.

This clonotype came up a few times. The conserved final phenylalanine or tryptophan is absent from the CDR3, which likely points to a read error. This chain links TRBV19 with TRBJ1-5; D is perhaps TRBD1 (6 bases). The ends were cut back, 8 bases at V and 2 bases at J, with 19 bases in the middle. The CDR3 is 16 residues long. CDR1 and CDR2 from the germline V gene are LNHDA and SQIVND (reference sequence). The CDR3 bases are TGTGCCAGTCTTGGGGGGCTAAGATTTGGCAATCAGCCCCAGCATCTT. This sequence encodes CASLGGLRFGNQPQHL.

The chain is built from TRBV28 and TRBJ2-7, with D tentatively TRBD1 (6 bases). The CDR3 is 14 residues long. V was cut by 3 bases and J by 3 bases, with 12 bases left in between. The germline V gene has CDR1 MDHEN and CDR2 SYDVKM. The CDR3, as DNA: TGTGCCAGCAGTTTCGTCGGACAGCACTACGAGCAGTACTTC. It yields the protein CASSFVGQHYEQYF.

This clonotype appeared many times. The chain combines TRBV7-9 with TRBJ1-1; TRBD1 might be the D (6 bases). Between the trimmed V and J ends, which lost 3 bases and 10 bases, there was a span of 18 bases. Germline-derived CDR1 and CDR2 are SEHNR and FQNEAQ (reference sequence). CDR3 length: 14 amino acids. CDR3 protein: CASSLLTGVSAAFF. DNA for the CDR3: TGTGCCAGCAGCTTGCTGACAGGCGTGTCTGCAGCTTTCTTT.

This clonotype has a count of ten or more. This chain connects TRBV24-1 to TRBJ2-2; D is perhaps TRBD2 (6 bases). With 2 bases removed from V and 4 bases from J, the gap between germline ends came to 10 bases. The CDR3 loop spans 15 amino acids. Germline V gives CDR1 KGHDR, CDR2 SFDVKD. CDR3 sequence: CATSDSGVLTGELFF. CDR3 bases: TGTGCCACCAGTGATTCGGGGGTGCTCACCGGGGAGCTGTTTTTT.

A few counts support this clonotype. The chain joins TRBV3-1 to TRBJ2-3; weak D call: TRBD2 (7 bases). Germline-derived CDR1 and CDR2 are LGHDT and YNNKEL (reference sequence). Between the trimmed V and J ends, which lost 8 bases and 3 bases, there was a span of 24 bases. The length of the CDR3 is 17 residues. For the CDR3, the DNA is TGTGCCAGCGATAAAGGGGGTAGCCGGGGACTAACAGATACGCAGTATTTT. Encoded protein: CASDKGGSRGLTDTQYF.